This is a list of T cell receptor beta chains from one sample in a study of T cells after yellow fever vaccination. TCRdb re-called the 5' RACE reads with MiXCR, one entry per CDR3 protein. The sample lists 450,000 to 650,000 distinct CDR3 sequences; approximately 13% were seen once. The sequencing used PBMCs, collected on the day of the yellow fever booster vaccination. The receptors derive from a man aged 30-40 years who received the YFV17D yellow fever vaccine. CDR3s include the opening cysteine and the closing phenylalanine or tryptophan. The D gene is left open where the match is weak. For some rows the clone size is stated as once, few or many, or as a class when expanded; others skip it.

size	V	D	J	CDR3	DNA
few	TRBV5-1	.	TRBJ2-1	CASSLAGEIYNEQFF	TGCGCCAGCAGCTTGGCGGGAGAGATATACAATGAGCAGTTCTTC
few	TRBV7-2	TRBD2	TRBJ2-7	CASSSTLAGVHYEQYF	TGTGCCAGCAGCTCCACTCTAGCGGGAGTTCACTACGAGCAGTACTTC
.	TRBV20-1	TRBD2	TRBJ2-7	CSARGTSGRNEQYF	TGCAGTGCTAGAGGGACTAGCGGGCGAAACGAGCAGTACTTC
few	TRBV7-2	.	TRBJ2-7	CASSAPWGEQYF	TGTGCCAGCAGCGCCCCTTGGGGTGAGCAGTACTTC
few	TRBV9	TRBD2	TRBJ2-4	CASSVGPAGLGYF	TGTGCCAGCAGCGTAGGTCCAGCGGGACTAGGGTACTTC
few	TRBV7-2	.	TRBJ2-5	CASSEPGPLPLYF	TGTGCCAGCAGCGAACCGGGACCCCTACCCCTTTACTTC
.	TRBV5-1	TRBD1	TRBJ1-3	CASSLDRGDTIYF	TGCGCCAGCAGCTTGGACAGGGGAGACACCATATATTTT
few	TRBV12-3/TRBV12-4	.	TRBJ2-1	CASGTANSYNEQFF	TGTGCCAGCGGAACGGCGAACTCCTACAATGAGCAGTTCTTC
.	TRBV20-1	TRBD2	TRBJ2-7	CSASRLAVAYEQYF	TGCAGTGCTAGTAGGCTAGCGGTCGCCTACGAGCAGTACTTC
few	TRBV20-1	.	TRBJ2-1	CSASRNTYNEQFF	TGCAGTGCTAGTCGTAACACGTACAATGAGCAGTTCTTC
.	TRBV3-1	.	TRBJ2-3	CASSPTRRALSTDTQYF	TGTGCCAGCAGCCCTACCCGGCGAGCCTTAAGCACAGATACGCAGTATTTT
few	TRBV20-1	TRBD2	TRBJ2-7	CSARDRREGLGEQYF	TGCAGTGCTAGAGACCGACGGGAGGGCCTAGGAGAGCAGTACTTC
many	TRBV3-1	TRBD1	TRBJ1-2	CASSDTGGNEGYTF	TGTGCCAGCAGCGACACAGGGGGTAATGAAGGCTACACCTTC
few	TRBV7-9	.	TRBJ1-4	CASSPMNEKLFF	TGTGCCAGCAGCCCCATGAATGAAAAACTGTTTTTT
.	TRBV12-3/TRBV12-4	.	TRBJ1-2	CASSTAGATSYGYTF	TGTGCCAGCAGCACCGCCGGCGCCACCTCGTATGGCTACACCTTC
.	TRBV5-4	.	TRBJ2-5	CASSLRSYQETQYF	TGTGCCAGCAGCTTGAGGTCGTACCAAGAGACCCAGTACTTC
few	TRBV20-1	TRBD1	TRBJ2-7	CSARDQGASLYEQYF	TGCAGTGCTAGAGATCAGGGGGCCTCCCTCTACGAGCAGTACTTC
.	TRBV20-1	TRBD2	TRBJ2-7	CCARETSGSYPDEQYF	TGCTGTGCTAGAGAAACTAGCGGGAGCTACCCCGACGAGCAGTACTTC
many	TRBV5-1	.	TRBJ2-7	CASSLRDQGEQYF	TGCGCCAGCAGCCTCCGGGACCAAGGAGAGCAGTACTTC
few	TRBV20-1	.	TRBJ2-5	CSATAETQYF	TGCAGTGCTACAGCAGAGACCCAGTACTTC
few	TRBV11-3	.	TRBJ1-1	CASSLEGGEAFF	TGTGCCAGCAGCTTAGAGGGAGGGGAAGCTTTCTTT
few	TRBV12-3/TRBV12-4	.	TRBJ2-2	CASSPPNGELFF	TGTGCCAGCAGCCCCCCGAACGGGGAGCTGTTTTTT
.	TRBV6-2/TRBV6-3	.	TRBJ2-6	CASSIDSSSGANVLTF	TGTGCCAGCAGTATCGACAGTAGCTCTGGGGCCAACGTCCTGACTTTC
few	TRBV23-1	.	TRBJ2-5	CASPSQEETQYF	TGCGCCAGTCCCTCCCAGGAAGAGACCCAGTACTTC
many	TRBV7-2	.	TRBJ1-1	CASSLVRARKTEAFF	TGTGCCAGCAGCTTAGTCCGGGCTCGGAAAACTGAAGCTTTCTTT
.	TRBV5-1	.	TRBJ2-1	CANPAESSYNEQFF	TGCGCCAACCCAGCGGAGAGCTCCTACAATGAGCAGTTCTTC
few	TRBV3-1	.	TRBJ2-4	CASSQGLGLAKNIQYF	TGTGCCAGCAGCCAAGGTCTTGGTTTAGCCAAAAACATTCAGTACTTC
few	TRBV19	.	TRBJ2-6	CATRPTTASGANVLTF	TGTGCCACCCGGCCGACTACAGCCTCTGGGGCCAACGTCCTGACTTTC
.	TRBV6-1	TRBD1	TRBJ2-1	CATATGSSYNEQFF	TGTGCCACCGCGACAGGGAGCTCCTACAATGAGCAGTTCTTC
few	TRBV6-5	TRBD2	TRBJ2-2	CASSSVAGGSFAGELFF	TGTGCCAGCAGTTCGGTGGCTGGCGGGAGTTTCGCCGGGGAGCTGTTTTTT
.	TRBV27	.	TRBJ2-1	CASSFVMQLSNEQFF	TGTGCCAGCAGTTTCGTCATGCAACTCTCAAATGAGCAGTTCTTC
.	TRBV11-2	.	TRBJ2-4	CASSAPGVAKNIQYF	TGTGCCAGCAGCGCCCCCGGGGTAGCCAAAAACATTCAGTACTTC
few	TRBV7-9	TRBD2	TRBJ2-3	CASGPRDYTDTQYF	TGTGCCAGCGGCCCCCGGGACTACACAGATACGCAGTATTTT
few	TRBV5-1	TRBD1	TRBJ1-2	CASSLEIGQGAYGYTF	TGCGCCAGCAGCTTGGAGATAGGACAGGGGGCCTATGGCTACACCTTC
.	TRBV19	.	TRBJ2-2	CASSTRSATGELFF	TGTGCCAGTAGTACGCGTTCAGCCACCGGGGAGCTGTTTTTT
.	TRBV6-1	TRBD2	TRBJ2-7	CATELTSGSHEQYF	TGTGCCACCGAATTGACTAGCGGGAGTCACGAGCAGTACTTC
few	TRBV18	.	TRBJ1-1	CASSPQQLNTEAFF	TGTGCCAGCTCACCACAACAGTTGAACACTGAAGCTTTCTTT